A selection of T cell receptor beta chains follows, all from one sample in a study of cytomegalovirus exposure and HLA in healthy donors. Assay: immunoSEQ multiplex PCR; the TCRdb copy retains only in-frame clones and omits some. Of some 120,000 clones in the sample, 70% to 90% are singletons; the top ten hold 2.1%. The sample comprised PBMCs. These receptors were taken from a woman aged 25 to 39 in good health and CMV-seronegative. Each CDR3 is given without its conserved first and last residue. The D gene is left open where the match is weak.

J gene | D gene | V gene | CDR3 protein
TRBJ2-7 | NA | TRBV11-2 | ASSTVSYEQY
TRBJ2-1 | NA | TRBV15 | ATSGYRGAGNEQF
TRBJ1-4 | TRBD1 | TRBV4-2 | ASSAGTALNEKLF
TRBJ1-2 | TRBD1 | TRBV6-1 | ASRLQGQGLYGYT
TRBJ2-3 | NA | TRBV7-3 | ASSLAPGTDTQY
TRBJ1-2 | NA | TRBV5-6 | ASSQGGVGFGYT
TRBJ2-3 | TRBD2 | TRBV5-1 | ASSLGTSGRGDTQY
TRBJ2-7 | TRBD1 | TRBV9 | ASSPGQGAYEQY
TRBJ1-1 | NA | TRBV6-4 | ASRGDRLGSTEAF
TRBJ1-5 | TRBD1 | TRBV15 | ATGQGASNQPQH
TRBJ2-7 | TRBD1 | TRBV2 | ASRGQGWYYEQY
TRBJ2-3 | NA | TRBV6-1 | ASSLGGGPDTQY
TRBJ1-4 | NA | TRBV19 | ASSIGGAGREKLF
TRBJ2-7 | TRBD1 | TRBV19 | ASSIAWDRVNEQY
TRBJ2-7 | NA | TRBV15 | ATSRGTVGPLYEQY
TRBJ2-5 | TRBD2 | TRBV9 | ASSVGTSGGARETQY
TRBJ1-4 | NA | TRBV5-3 | ARSLPRHGAGRQATNEKLF
TRBJ1-1 | TRBD1 | TRBV7-2 | ASSLGTGTGRMNTEAF
TRBJ2-5 | TRBD2 | TRBV5-1 | ASSLLAGAGETQY
TRBJ2-7 | TRBD1 | TRBV5-5 | ASSLGTGEFEQY
TRBJ1-5 | TRBD1 | TRBV6-6 | ATRQGAGNQPQH
TRBJ1-6 | NA | TRBV4-3 | ASSPQGYNSPLH
TRBJ1-5 | NA | TRBV7-9 | ASTPGGNQPQH
TRBJ1-4 | TRBD1 | TRBV19 | ASSMGEGTVRGKLF
TRBJ1-2 | TRBD1 | TRBV5-1 | ASSPGQGAYGYT
TRBJ2-2 | NA | TRBV6-6 | ASSSGTPNTGELF
TRBJ1-2 | TRBD1 | TRBV5-6 | ASSSTGTNYGYT